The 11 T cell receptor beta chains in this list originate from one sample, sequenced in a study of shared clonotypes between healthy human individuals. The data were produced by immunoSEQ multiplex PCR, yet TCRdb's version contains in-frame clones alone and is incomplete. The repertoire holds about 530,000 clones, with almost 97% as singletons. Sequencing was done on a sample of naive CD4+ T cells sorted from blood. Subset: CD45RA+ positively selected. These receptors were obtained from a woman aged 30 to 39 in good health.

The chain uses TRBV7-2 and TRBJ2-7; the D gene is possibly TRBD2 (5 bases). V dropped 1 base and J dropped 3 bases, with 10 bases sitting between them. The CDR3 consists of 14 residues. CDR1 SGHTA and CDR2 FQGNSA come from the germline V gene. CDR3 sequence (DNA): TGTGCCAGCAGCTTAGGGAGGCTCGTCTACGAGCAGTACTTC. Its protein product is CASSLGRLVYEQYF.

CDR3 loop: CASSPLFPGLAGGPYEQFF. CDR3 in DNA: TGTGCCAGCTCACCATTATTTCCAGGACTAGCGGGAGGGCCCTATGAGCAGTTCTTC. V and J are TRBV18 and TRBJ2-1, with 15 positions matching TRBD2. This CDR3 has 19 amino acids. The germline gives CDR1 KGHSH, CDR2 LQKENI. Unmatched junction bases numbered 13, after V lost 2 bases and J lost 8 bases.

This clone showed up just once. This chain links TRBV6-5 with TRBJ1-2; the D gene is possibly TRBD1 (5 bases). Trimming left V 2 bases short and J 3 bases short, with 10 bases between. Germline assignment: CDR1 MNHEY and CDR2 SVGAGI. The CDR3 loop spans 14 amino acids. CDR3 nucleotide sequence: TGTGCCAGCAGTTACGCAGGGATGGACTATGGCTACACCTTC. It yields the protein CASSYAGMDYGYTF.

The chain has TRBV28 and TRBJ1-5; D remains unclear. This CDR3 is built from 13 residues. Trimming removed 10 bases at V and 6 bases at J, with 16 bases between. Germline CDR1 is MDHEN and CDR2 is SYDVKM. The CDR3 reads CATAWGTTQPQHF. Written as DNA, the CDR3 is TGTGCCACCGCGTGGGGAACCACTCAGCCCCAGCATTTT.

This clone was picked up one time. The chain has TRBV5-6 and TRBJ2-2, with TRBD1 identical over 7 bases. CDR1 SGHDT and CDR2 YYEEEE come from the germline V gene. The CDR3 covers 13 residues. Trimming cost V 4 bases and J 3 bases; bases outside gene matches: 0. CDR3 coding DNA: TGTGCCAGCAGCGGACAGGACACCGGGGAGCTGTTTTTT. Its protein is CASSGQDTGELFF.

The CDR3 sequence is CASETHRTGSETQYF. The CDR3 DNA is TGTGCCAGCGAAACGCACAGGACAGGGAGTGAGACCCAGTACTTC. The chain has TRBV11-1 and TRBJ2-5; 8 positions match TRBD1. The germline V gene has CDR1 SGHAT and CDR2 FQDESV (reference sequence). V lost 8 bases and J lost 5; bases outside the gene matches: 13. The CDR3 covers 15 residues.

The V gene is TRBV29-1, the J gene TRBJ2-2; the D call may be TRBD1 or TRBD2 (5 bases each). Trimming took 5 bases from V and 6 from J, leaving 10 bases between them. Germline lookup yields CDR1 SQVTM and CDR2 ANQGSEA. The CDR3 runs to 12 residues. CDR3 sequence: CSVTQGAGELFF. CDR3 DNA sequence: TGCAGCGTTACGCAGGGAGCCGGGGAGCTGTTTTTT.

The CDR3 region has the DNA TGTGCCAGTAGTATCGGATCAGGGGCTGGAAACACCATATATTTT. Translated: CASSIGSGAGNTIYF. The chain combines TRBV19 with TRBJ1-3, with TRBD1 as a possible D gene (6 bases). V was pared by 3 bases and J by 2 bases, with 11 bases between. The CDR3 extends over 15 amino acids. Germline values: CDR1 LNHDA, CDR2 SQIVND (reference sequence).

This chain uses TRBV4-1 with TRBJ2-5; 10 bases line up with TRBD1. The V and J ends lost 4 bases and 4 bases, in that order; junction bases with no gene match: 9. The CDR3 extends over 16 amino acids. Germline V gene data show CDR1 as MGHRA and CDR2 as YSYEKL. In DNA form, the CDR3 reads TGCGCCAGCAGCCTAGAGGGGACAGGGGACGGAGAGACCCAGTACTTC. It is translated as CASSLEGTGDGETQYF.

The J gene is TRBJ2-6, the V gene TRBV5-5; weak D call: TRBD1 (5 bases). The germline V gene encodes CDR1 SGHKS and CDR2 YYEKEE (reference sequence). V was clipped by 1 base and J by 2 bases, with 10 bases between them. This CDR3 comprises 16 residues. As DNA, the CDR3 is TGTGCCAGCAGCTTGATGGGGCTTACTGGGGCCAACGTCCTGACTTTC. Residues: CASSLMGLTGANVLTF.

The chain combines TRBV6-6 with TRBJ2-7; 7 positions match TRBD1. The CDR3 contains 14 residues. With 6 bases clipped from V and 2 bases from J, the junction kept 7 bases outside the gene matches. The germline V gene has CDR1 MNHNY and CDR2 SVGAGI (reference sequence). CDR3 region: CASSRDRDAYEQYF. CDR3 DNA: TGTGCCAGCAGCAGAGACAGGGACGCCTACGAGCAGTACTTC.